The T cell receptor (beta chain) under discussion was sequenced for a study of cytomegalovirus exposure and HLA in healthy donors. The PCR used 60 Vbeta and 13 Jbeta primers. Libraries were prepared by immunoSEQ multiplex PCR; TCRdb keeps only in-frame clonotypes and omits some of them. The table shows around 150,000 clones, with around three quarters occurring only once. Whole-study results and caveats: Most TCR sequences were rare, but some public TCRs occurred in many donors.

In germline, CDR1 is SEHNR, CDR2 FQNEAQ (reference sequence). The CDR3 has 14 residues. Trimming at V came to 5 bases and at J to 6 bases, leaving 8 bases not matched to a gene. On this clone itself: As yet, its antigen is unknown.

Sequencing used PBMCs. The clonotype was recovered from a woman aged 40 to 55 in good health and CMV-seronegative. The chain carries TRBV7-9 and TRBJ2-7, with TRBD2 identical over 9 bases. The CDR3 loop reads CASSPGTSLGEQYF. The CDR3 region has the DNA TGTGCCAGCAGCCCCGGGACTAGCTTGGGCGAGCAGTACTTC.